This T cell receptor (beta chain) was found in a study of blood T cell repertoires in COVID-19. Turning to the study itself: The origin of the acute and convalescent COVID-19 samples was the United States, Italy and Spain. Nucleic acid was either cDNA or gDNA, and it came from T cells, B-cell-depleted T cells, or PBMCs.

Per the authors' pipeline: From reference gene primer amplification, estimates of nucleated cell counts were derived. Libraries were prepared by immunoSEQ multiplex PCR; TCRdb keeps only in-frame clonotypes and omits some of them. The V and J calls and clone size were taken over from that table, and D and trimming were inferred from the DNA. This sample has approximately 97,000 clones, with roughly 80% found just once. The material sequenced was peripheral blood. The clonotype comes from a man aged 60-69 years with acute or convalescent COVID-19.

The CDR3: CASSSTGTGVTGELFF. The CDR3 nucleotides are TGTGCCAGCTCGTCGACCGGGACAGGTGTCACCGGGGAGCTGTTTTTT. This rearrangement joins TRBV18 to TRBJ2-2; TRBD1 aligns across 8 bases. V shed 6 bases and J 4 bases; nucleotides not matched to a gene: 10. The length of the CDR3 is 16 residues. Germline CDR1 and CDR2: KGHSH and LQKENI. The variable domain in full, completed from reference TRBV18 and TRBJ2-2, reads NAGVMQNPRHLVRRRGQEARLRCSPMKGHSHVYWYRQLPEEGLKFMVYLQKENIIDESGMPKERFSAEFPKEGPSILRIQQVVRGDSAAYFCASSSTGTGVTGELFFGEGSRLTVL.